These 30 T cell receptor beta chains came from one sample sequenced in a study of shared clonotypes between healthy human individuals. TCRdb's table, derived via immunoSEQ multiplex PCR, lists solely in-frame clones and lacks some. Among about 450,000 clones, 75% to 85% were seen once, and the ten largest hold about 13%. Sequencing was done on a sample of PBMCs. The receptor source for this set is a woman in her forties in good health. Some clones in this sample may be carry-over from other donors' samples.

This clone occurred a few times. The sample contains more than one DNA sequence encoding this CDR3. V usage is TRBV2 and J usage is TRBJ1-1; D not resolved. This CDR3 has 14 amino acids. Trimming cost V 4 bases and J 2 bases, with 11 bases left between them. The germline gives CDR1 SNHLY, CDR2 FYNNEI. This CDR3 reads CASSVDRVNTEAFF. In nucleotides, the CDR3 is TGTGCCAGCAGTGTGGACCGCGTCAACACTGAAGCTTTCTTT.

The chain carries TRBV10-3 and TRBJ2-1; the match to TRBD2 covers 16 bases. CDR3 size: 18 residues. Trimming took 2 bases from V and 9 from J; bases not matched to a gene: 10. The germline CDR1 and CDR2 sequences are ENHRY and SYGVKD. DNA of the CDR3: TGTGCCATCAGTGAGGGACCCGGGACTAGCGGGAGGGTAGGTGAGCAGTTCTTC. Protein product: CAISEGPGTSGRVGEQFF.

This sequence joins TRBV4-3 and TRBJ1-6; weak D call: TRBD1 (5 bases). The CDR3 runs 15 residues. Germline loops: CDR1 LGHNA, CDR2 YSLEER. V lost 1 base and J 7 bases, leaving 11 bases between the germline ends. CDR3 loop: CASSQGGRLNSPLHF. The CDR3 bases are TGCGCCAGCAGCCAAGGGGGACGGTTGAATTCACCCCTCCACTTT.

The rearrangement links TRBV30 to TRBJ1-5; TRBD1 is a possible D gene (5 bases). Germline V CDR1 and CDR2: GTSNPN, SVGIG (reference sequence). Trimming removed 6 bases at V and 9 bases at J, with 12 bases between. The CDR3 is 11 residues long. The CDR3 nucleotides read TGTGCCTGCGGGGCCACGGGGCCCCAGCATTTT. It yields the protein CACGATGPQHF.

In this sample, this clone turned up many times. This sample includes further DNA sequences coding for the same CDR3. The chain employs TRBV30 and TRBJ2-1; D tentatively reads TRBD1 or TRBD2 (5 bases each). V dropped 0 bases and J dropped 7 bases, with 16 bases sitting between them. The CDR3 has 15 residues. Germline CDR1 reads GTSNPN; CDR2 reads SVGIG (reference sequence). CDR3 residues: CAWSVPQGVRNEQFF. The CDR3 DNA sequence: TGTGCCTGGAGTGTTCCCCAGGGAGTCCGAAATGAGCAGTTCTTC. The full variable domain, with the rest looked up from reference TRBV30 and TRBJ2-1, is SQTIHQWPATLVQPVGSPLSLECTVEGTSNPNLYWYRQAAGRGLQLLFYSVGIGQISSEVPQNLSASRPQDRQFILSSKKLLLSDSGFYLCAWSVPQGVRNEQFFGPGTRLTVL.

This chain links TRBV18 with TRBJ2-2; 8 bases align to TRBD2. Germline V gives CDR1 KGHSH, CDR2 LQKENI. V shed 3 bases and J 4 bases; nucleotides not matched to a gene: 10. The CDR3 totals 17 residues. The CDR3 spells CASSPRGLAGATGELFF. The CDR3, as DNA: TGTGCCAGCTCACCCCGAGGGCTAGCGGGCGCCACCGGGGAGCTGTTTTTT.

V usage is TRBV4-2 and J usage is TRBJ2-1; 11 nucleotides agree with TRBD1. CDR3 size: 15 residues. The germline V gene encodes CDR1 LGHNA and CDR2 YNFKEQ. V was clipped by 3 bases and J by 7 bases; unmatched bases: 5. The CDR3 sequence: CASSQGQGDRNEQFF. For the CDR3, the DNA is TGTGCCAGCAGCCAGGGACAGGGGGATAGAAATGAGCAGTTCTTC.

The chain carries TRBV4-2 and TRBJ2-3; D is perhaps TRBD1 or TRBD2 (5 bases each). The CDR3 has 15 residues. Germline V gene lookup returns CDR1 LGHNA and CDR2 YNFKEQ. The V end lost 0 bases, the J end lost 1 base, and 8 bases lay between the germline ends. Written as DNA, the CDR3 is TGTGCCAGCAGCCAAGAGGGGCGGGGCACAGATACGCAGTATTTT. Its protein is CASSQEGRGTDTQYF.

This chain joins TRBV5-6 and TRBJ2-3; 9 nucleotides align to TRBD2. Trimming removed 6 bases from V and 3 bases from J; junction bases left unmatched: 11. This CDR3 has 16 amino acids. Germline values: CDR1 SGHDT, CDR2 YYEEEE. CDR3 amino acids: CASTFLSTSGTDTQYF. CDR3 nucleotide sequence: TGTGCCAGCACTTTTCTCTCCACTAGCGGGACAGATACGCAGTATTTT.

The rearrangement links TRBV5-1 to TRBJ2-2; no definite D call. This CDR3 region has 14 residues. Germline CDR1 and CDR2: SGHRS and YFSETQ. V was shortened by 6 bases and J by 6 bases, with 15 bases between the two germline ends. CDR3 sequence reads: CASTLELGPGELFF. CDR3 in DNA: TGCGCCAGCACCCTGGAGCTAGGGCCCGGGGAGCTGTTTTTT.

The V and J genes are TRBV28 and TRBJ2-1; 8 bases line up with TRBD2. Per the germline V gene, CDR1 is MDHEN and CDR2 is SYDVKM. The J segment lost 0 bases and the V segment lost 2 bases, leaving 9 bases of the junction unmatched. This CDR3 is built from 18 residues. CDR3 coding DNA: TGTGCCAGCAGTTTAGGCGGCGGACTAGCTAGCTCCTACAATGAGCAGTTCTTC. As protein: CASSLGGGLASSYNEQFF.

This clone was counted ten times or more. The genes are TRBV7-9 and TRBJ1-4, with D perhaps matching TRBD1 (5 bases). Germline CDR1 SEHNR, CDR2 FQNEAQ (reference sequence). Deletions cut 0 bases from V and 7 bases from J, with 6 bases between. This CDR3 has 13 residues. The CDR3 DNA is TGTGCCAGCAGCTTAGCGGGGGTTGAAAAACTGTTTTTT. This sequence encodes CASSLAGVEKLFF.

The genes are TRBV4-1 and TRBJ2-7; D perhaps matches TRBD1 (5 bases). Trimming left V 3 bases short and J 2 bases short, with 23 bases between. CDR1 and CDR2 from the germline V gene are MGHRA and YSYEKL. The CDR3 sequence is 18 residues long. In DNA, the CDR3 is TGCGCCAGCAGCCATTCTACCGCGTGGCCCGACAGAACCTACGAGCAGTACTTC. Amino acid sequence: CASSHSTAWPDRTYEQYF.

The V and J genes are TRBV6-1 and TRBJ1-6; no clear D. The CDR3 sequence is 13 residues long. Germline V CDR1 and CDR2: MNHNS, SASEGT. V was shortened by 7 bases and J by 6 bases, with 10 bases between the two germline ends. CDR3 coding DNA: TGTGCCAGCAACGAGGGCCTTAATTCACCCCTCCACTTT. It translates to CASNEGLNSPLHF.

This clone was recorded once. The chain combines TRBV5-1 with TRBJ2-1; D may be TRBD1 or TRBD2 (8 bases each). The CDR3 spans 19 residues. V dropped 3 bases and J dropped 0 bases, with 22 bases sitting between them. Germline-derived CDR1 and CDR2 are SGHRS and YFSETQ. In DNA, the CDR3 is TGCGCCAGCAGCTCAACAGGGGGGACAGCGGGAGACTCCTACAATGAGCAGTTCTTC. This sequence encodes CASSSTGGTAGDSYNEQFF.

In this sample, this clone turned up a few times. This chain connects TRBV5-4 to TRBJ2-2; 13 bases fit TRBD2. The CDR3 is made up of 17 amino acids. The V gene's germline CDR1 is SGHNT and CDR2 YYREEE (reference sequence). V lost 4 bases to trimming and J lost 0 bases; unmatched junction nucleotides: 3. Here the CDR3 DNA reads TGTGCCAGCAGCCAGGGACTAGCGGGATCGAACACCGGGGAGCTGTTTTTT. Its protein is CASSQGLAGSNTGELFF.

This clone has a handful of counts. V and J are TRBV2 and TRBJ2-4; D uncertain. CDR1 SNHLY and CDR2 FYNNEI come from the germline V gene. Trimming stripped 3 bases from V and 11 bases from J, with 8 bases between. The CDR3 covers 11 residues. This chain's CDR3 is CASSEGTFQYF. The CDR3 DNA reads TGTGCCAGCAGTGAGGGAACCTTTCAGTACTTC.

The chain has TRBV11-2 and TRBJ2-3; 8 bases match TRBD2. From germline, CDR1 is SGHAT and CDR2 FQNNGV. The CDR3 loop spans 16 amino acids. V trimming: 4 bases; J trimming: 5 bases; junction bases outside the gene matches: 11. CDR3 amino acids: CASSSRAGTSRDTQYF. In nucleotides, the CDR3 is TGTGCCAGCAGCTCTAGGGCCGGGACTAGTCGAGATACGCAGTATTTT.

The chain uses TRBV6-4 and TRBJ2-5; 7 bases are a match to TRBD2. With 6 bases clipped from V and 5 bases from J, the junction kept 18 bases outside the gene matches. Germline V gives CDR1 MRHNA, CDR2 SNTAGT. This CDR3 spans 17 amino acids. The CDR3 spells CASSSWATMREKETQYF. The CDR3 region has the DNA TGTGCCAGCAGCTCCTGGGCCACCATGCGGGAGAAGGAGACCCAGTACTTC.

A few counts support this clone. The CDR3 sequence is CASSLAGVKNIQYF. Here the CDR3 DNA reads TGTGCCAGCAGCTTGGCGGGAGTAAAAAACATTCAGTACTTC. This sequence joins TRBV7-9 and TRBJ2-4; 7 bases match TRBD2. Per the germline V gene, CDR1 is SEHNR and CDR2 is FQNEAQ (reference sequence). With 3 bases clipped from V and 4 bases from J, the junction kept 3 bases outside the gene matches. This CDR3 is 14 amino acids long.

This clone came up a few times. This rearrangement joins TRBV11-2 to TRBJ2-2; D ambiguous. Per germline, CDR1 SGHAT and CDR2 FQNNGV. The V end was cut by 1 base, the J end by 0 bases, with 9 bases between. The CDR3 is 16 residues long. In nucleotides, the CDR3 is TGTGCCAGCAGCTTAGTCGTCGGTCCGAACACCGGGGAGCTGTTTTTT. As protein: CASSLVVGPNTGELFF.

This chain connects TRBV19 to TRBJ2-1, with 9 bases identical to TRBD1. Germline lookup yields CDR1 LNHDA and CDR2 SQIVND (reference sequence). V gave up 6 bases and J gave up 8 bases; unmatched junction bases: 8. The CDR3 is 14 amino acids. CDR3 protein: CASSRDRDIDEQFF. DNA for the CDR3: TGTGCCAGTAGCCGGGACAGGGACATTGATGAGCAGTTCTTC.

The chain carries TRBV5-1 and TRBJ2-6; D ambiguous. From germline, CDR1 is SGHRS and CDR2 YFSETQ. This CDR3 comprises 16 residues. The ends were cut back, 1 base at V and 0 bases at J, with 8 bases in the middle. CDR3 loop: CASSLTTNSGANVLTF. The DNA for the CDR3 is TGCGCCAGCAGCTTGACTACAAACTCTGGGGCCAACGTCCTGACTTTC.

A single count supports this clone. The chain uses TRBV7-9 and TRBJ2-7; D is uncertain. The germline V gene has CDR1 SEHNR and CDR2 FQNEAQ (reference sequence). With 5 bases removed from V and 3 bases from J, the gap between germline ends came to 14 bases. The CDR3 sequence is 14 residues long. In DNA, the CDR3 is TGTGCCAGCAGCCAAGGGTCCAGTAACTACGAGCAGTACTTC. It translates to CASSQGSSNYEQYF. The complete variable domain, with remaining parts taken from reference TRBV7-9 and TRBJ2-7, reads DTGVSQNPRHKITKRGQNVTFRCDPISEHNRLYWYRQTLGQGPEFLTYFQNEAQLEKSRLLSDRFSAERPKGSFSTLEIQRTEQGDSAMYLCASSQGSSNYEQYFGPGTRLTVT.

This chain joins TRBV5-6 and TRBJ1-2, with D hard to call. The V end lost 0 bases, the J end lost 6 bases, and 9 bases lay between the germline ends. The germline gives CDR1 SGHDT, CDR2 YYEEEE. The CDR3 spans 13 residues. CDR3 coding DNA: TGTGCCAGCAGCTTGGGCCGAAATCATGGCTACACCTTC. Amino acid sequence: CASSLGRNHGYTF.

The rearrangement links TRBV7-9 to TRBJ2-1; D possibly corresponds to TRBD2 (6 bases). V lost 5 bases and J lost 4, with 15 bases in between. Germline values: CDR1 SEHNR, CDR2 FQNEAQ (reference sequence). The CDR3 has 15 residues. DNA for the CDR3: TGTGCCAGCAGCCCACGACTAGAAGCGTACAATGAGCAGTTCTTC. It is translated as CASSPRLEAYNEQFF.

The chain links TRBV5-1 to TRBJ2-7, with 8 bases aligning to TRBD2. J gave up 6 bases and V 0 bases, and 5 bases lay outside the gene matches. The CDR3 has 14 amino acids. The germline gives CDR1 SGHRS, CDR2 YFSETQ. The CDR3 loop reads CASSLAGRAGEQYF. For the CDR3, the DNA is TGCGCCAGCAGCTTGGCCGGGAGGGCCGGCGAGCAGTACTTC.

The chain carries TRBV4-1 and TRBJ2-7; no definite D call. Germline CDR1 and CDR2: MGHRA and YSYEKL. The CDR3 extends over 12 amino acids. Between the trimmed V and J ends, which lost 0 bases and 5 bases, there was a span of 5 bases. The CDR3 protein is CASSQDRNEQYF. The CDR3 bases are TGCGCCAGCAGCCAAGATAGGAACGAGCAGTACTTC.

This clone was detected many times. V usage is TRBV4-2 and J usage is TRBJ2-1; no clear D. Germline lookup yields CDR1 LGHNA and CDR2 YNFKEQ. The CDR3 has 14 residues. V lost 1 base and J 7 bases, leaving 11 bases between the germline ends. The CDR3: CASSQGQEVNEQFF. The CDR3 DNA reads as TGTGCCAGCAGCCAAGGCCAGGAAGTAAATGAGCAGTTCTTC.

The rearrangement joins TRBV14 to TRBJ2-1, with TRBD2 matching over 12 bases. Trimming took 2 bases from V and 8 from J; bases not matched to a gene: 7. The length of the CDR3 is 16 residues. The germline CDR1 and CDR2 sequences are SGHDN and FVKESK. CDR3 residues: CASSQKTSGSKYEQFF. In nucleotides, the CDR3 is TGTGCCAGCAGCCAAAAGACTAGCGGGAGCAAGTATGAGCAGTTCTTC.